A single sample is the source of the 10 T cell receptor beta chains below, sequenced in a study of radiotherapy plus CTLA-4 blockade in lung cancer. The table came from immunoSEQ multiplex PCR; TCRdb's copy has only in-frame clones and leaves some out. The top ten clones hold around 0.87% of a sample with tens of thousands of clones, about 87% of them seen once. This sample comprised peripheral blood, obtained from a patient treated with radiotherapy plus ipilimumab. The receptor source for this set is a human donor with non-small cell lung cancer who had stable disease on radiotherapy plus ipilimumab.

The rearrangement joins TRBV11-1 to TRBJ2-2, with D hard to call. The germline CDR1 and CDR2 sequences are SGHAT and FQDESV (reference sequence). The V gene lost 8 bases and the J gene lost 6 bases, with 13 bases spanning the gap. The CDR3 loop spans 13 amino acids. In DNA form, the CDR3 reads TGTGCCAGCCGACGCCGACGTTCCGGGGAGCTGTTTTTT. Amino acid sequence: CASRRRRSGELFF.

This chain uses TRBV11-3 with TRBJ2-7; TRBD2 agrees at 10 bases. The V segment lost 6 bases and the J segment 7 bases; nucleotides outside the gene matches: 9. The germline V gene encodes CDR1 SGHNT and CDR2 YENEEA. This CDR3 is built from 14 residues. CDR3 sequence (DNA): TGTGCCAGCAGTCCCGGGGGACTAGCGCGAGAGCAGTACTTC. Amino acids: CASSPGGLAREQYF.

The rearrangement links TRBV9 to TRBJ2-1, with 14 nucleotides matching TRBD2. The CDR3 contains 17 residues. CDR1 is SGDLS and CDR2 is YYNGEE in the germline V gene. The trim removed 4 bases at V and 4 bases at J, leaving 7 bases unmatched. CDR3 residues: CASSPGTSGRKYNEQFF. CDR3 bases: TGTGCCAGCAGCCCCGGGACTAGCGGGAGAAAATACAATGAGCAGTTCTTC. Combining the CDR3 with reference TRBV9 and TRBJ2-1 gives the whole variable domain DSGVTQTPKHLITATGQRVTLRCSPRSGDLSVYWYQQSLDQGLQFLIQYYNGEERAKGNILERFSAQQFPDLHSELNLSSLELGDSALYFCASSPGTSGRKYNEQFFGPGTRLTVL.

The chain combines TRBV7-8 with TRBJ2-7, with 11 bases lining up with TRBD1. This CDR3 region has 17 residues. The V gene end was trimmed by 5 bases and the J gene end by 5 bases; junction bases not matched to a gene: 14. Germline-derived CDR1 and CDR2 are SGHVS and FQNEAQ. In DNA, the CDR3 is TGTGCCAGCAGCCGTTTTCGTCCCGGGACAGGGGGGGACGAGCAGTACTTC. Translation: CASSRFRPGTGGDEQYF.

The CDR3 DNA is TGCGCCAGCAGTGCGTCAGGGTCTAGCGGCTACACCTTC. It yields the protein CASSASGSSGYTF. V gene TRBV10-1 combines with J gene TRBJ1-2, with a tentative D call TRBD1 (5 bases). Germline loops: CDR1 WNHNN, CDR2 SYGVQD (reference sequence). V was pared by 4 bases and J by 8 bases, with 14 bases between. This CDR3 spans 13 amino acids.

The gene calls are TRBV5-4 and TRBJ2-3; TRBD2 might be the D (6 bases). Trimming cost V 0 bases and J 3 bases, with 11 bases left between them. Germline-derived CDR1 and CDR2 are SGHNT and YYREEE (reference sequence). This CDR3 spans 15 amino acids. Here the CDR3 reads CASSLAGSGTDTQYF. CDR3 DNA sequence: TGTGCCAGCAGCTTGGCCGGGAGCGGGACAGATACGCAGTATTTT.

The chain links TRBV11-2 to TRBJ2-5, with TRBD1 as a possible D gene (6 bases). The V and J ends lost 3 bases and 7 bases respectively, with 12 bases between them. The CDR3 length is 13 residues. Germline values: CDR1 SGHAT, CDR2 FQNNGV. The CDR3 DNA is TGTGCCAGCAGCTTTCAGGGGCCGGTGACCCAGTACTTC. Translated, it gives CASSFQGPVTQYF. Together with reference TRBV11-2 and TRBJ2-5, the CDR3 gives the full variable domain: EAGVAQSPRYKIIEKRQSVAFWCNPISGHATLYWYQQILGQGPKLLIQFQNNGVVDDSQLPKDRFSAERLKGVDSTLKIQPAKLEDSAVYLCASSFQGPVTQYFGPGTRLLVL.

The chain couples TRBV30 to TRBJ1-6, with D possibly matching TRBD1 (5 bases). Trimming left V 7 bases short and J 6 bases short, with 16 bases between. From germline, CDR1 is GTSNPN and CDR2 SVGIG (reference sequence). This CDR3 contains 14 residues. In DNA form, the CDR3 reads TGTGCCTTACGGACCGCGGGACCTAATTCACCCCTCCACTTT. It is translated as CALRTAGPNSPLHF.

This clone has only one observation. The rearrangement joins TRBV21-1 to TRBJ2-2; TRBD1, the table's D call, lacks a check against the DNA. TRBV21-1 is noted as a pseudogene. CDR3 length: 21 residues. The CDR3 DNA sequence: TGTGCCAGCAGCAAATTAAGGGGATACCATTCTAATTACGCGAACACCGGGGAGCTGTTTTTT. Protein: CASSKLRGYHSNYANTGELFF.

This rearrangement joins TRBV11-2 to TRBJ2-5; D is perhaps TRBD1 or TRBD2 (6 bases each). In germline, CDR1 is SGHAT, CDR2 FQNNGV. V lost 5 bases and J 5 bases, leaving 24 bases between the germline ends. The length of the CDR3 is 17 residues. In DNA form, the CDR3 reads TGTGCCAGCAGCCCATCACCCATTATAGGGGGAGGCGAGACCCAGTACTTC. It encodes CASSPSPIIGGGETQYF.